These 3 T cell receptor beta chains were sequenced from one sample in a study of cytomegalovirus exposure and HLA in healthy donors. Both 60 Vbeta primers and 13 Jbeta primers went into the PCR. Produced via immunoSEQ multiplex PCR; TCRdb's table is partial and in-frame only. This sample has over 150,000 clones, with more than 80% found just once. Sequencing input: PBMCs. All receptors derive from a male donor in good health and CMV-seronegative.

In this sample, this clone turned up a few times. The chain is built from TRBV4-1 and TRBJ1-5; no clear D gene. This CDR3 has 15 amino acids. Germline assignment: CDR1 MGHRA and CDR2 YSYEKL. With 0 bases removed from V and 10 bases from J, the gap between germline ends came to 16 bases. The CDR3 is CASSQEKTGGYPQHF. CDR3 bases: TGCGCCAGCAGCCAAGAAAAGACGGGAGGTTACCCCCAGCATTTT.

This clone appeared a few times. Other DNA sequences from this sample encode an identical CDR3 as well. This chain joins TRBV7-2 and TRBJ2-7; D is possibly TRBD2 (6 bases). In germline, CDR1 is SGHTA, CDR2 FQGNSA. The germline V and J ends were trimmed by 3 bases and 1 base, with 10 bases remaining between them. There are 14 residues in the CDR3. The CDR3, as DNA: TGTGCCAGCAGCTTGGGACTGGGATCCTACGAGCAGTACTTC. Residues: CASSLGLGSYEQYF.

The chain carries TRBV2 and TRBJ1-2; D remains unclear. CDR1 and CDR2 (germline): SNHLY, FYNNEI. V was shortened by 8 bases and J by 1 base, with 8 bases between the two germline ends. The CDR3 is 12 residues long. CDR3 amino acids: CASGDLNYGYTF. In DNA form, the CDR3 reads TGTGCCAGCGGAGATCTTAACTATGGCTACACCTTC.